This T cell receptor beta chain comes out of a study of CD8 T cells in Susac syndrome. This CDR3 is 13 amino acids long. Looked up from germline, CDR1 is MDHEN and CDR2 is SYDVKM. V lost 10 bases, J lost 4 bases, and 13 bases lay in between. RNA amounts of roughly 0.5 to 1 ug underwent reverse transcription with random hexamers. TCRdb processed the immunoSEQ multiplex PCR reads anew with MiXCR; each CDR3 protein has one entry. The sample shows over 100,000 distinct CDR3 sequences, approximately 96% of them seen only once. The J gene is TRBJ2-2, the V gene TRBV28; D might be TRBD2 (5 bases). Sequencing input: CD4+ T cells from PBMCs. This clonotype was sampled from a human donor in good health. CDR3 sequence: CATGLPGTGELFF. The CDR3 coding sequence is TGTGCCACCGGACTGCCCGGCACCGGGGAGCTGTTTTTT.